Listed below are T cell receptor beta chains from one sample, sequenced in a study of blood T cell repertoires in COVID-19. Only in-frame clones appear in the TCRdb table, and some are missing; sequencing was by immunoSEQ multiplex PCR. The table includes around 300,000 clones, 88% detected once. The specimen was PBMCs or T cells enriched from blood (not recorded which). The receptor source for this set is a man aged 25-45 years who had recovered from COVID-19. CDR3s include the opening cysteine and the closing phenylalanine or tryptophan. A D gene is named only where the DNA matches it firmly. Clone size is not always given. Where it is, it says once, few, many or a class for expanded clones.

CDR3 length	D gene	J gene	V gene	clone size	CDR3 DNA	CDR3 protein
13	TRBD1	TRBJ1-2	TRBV3-1/TRBV3-2	NA	TGTGCCAGCAGACCCTGGACAGGGGCTGGCTACACCTTC	CASRPWTGAGYTF
14	TRBD2	TRBJ2-7	TRBV18	NA	TGTGCCAGCTCACCTCGGGGCGGGGGTAACGAGCAGTACTTC	CASSPRGGGNEQYF
21	NA	TRBJ1-5	TRBV30	once	TGTGCCTGGAAAGGTAAGTCACCCTCGAGACAGGAGGTCTATAGCAATCAGCCCCAGCATTTT	CAWKGKSPSRQEVYSNQPQHF
16	TRBD2	TRBJ2-3	TRBV28	few	TGTGCCAGCAGTTTATATGCGGGGGGGAGCACAGATACGCAGTATTTT	CASSLYAGGSTDTQYF
13	TRBD2	TRBJ2-5	TRBV11-2	NA	TGTGCCAGCAGCCGGGCGGGGGGTGAGACCCAGTACTTC	CASSRAGGETQYF
14	TRBD1	TRBJ1-5	TRBV29-1	NA	TGCAGCGTTGTGACAGGGGCTAGCAATCAGCCCCAGCATTTT	CSVVTGASNQPQHF
15	TRBD1	TRBJ2-1	TRBV7-2	NA	TGTGCCAGCAGCTCTTCCGGGACAGAGAACAATGAGCAGTTCTTC	CASSSSGTENNEQFF
13	TRBD1	TRBJ1-4	TRBV11-2	NA	TGTGCCAGCAGCTTAACAGGGGCTGAAAAACTGTTTTTT	CASSLTGAEKLFF
12	NA	TRBJ2-7	TRBV7-9	NA	TGTGCCAGCAGCCCGGGACACCCAATGCAGTACTTC	CASSPGHPMQYF
14	NA	TRBJ1-4	TRBV28	once	TGTGCCAGCAGCCTAGGGGGGGCAAGGGAAAAACTGTTTTTT	CASSLGGAREKLFF
14	TRBD1	TRBJ2-3	TRBV13	NA	TGTGCCAGCAGCCCGACAGGGAACACAGATACGCAGTATTTT	CASSPTGNTDTQYF
14	TRBD1	TRBJ2-7	TRBV6-6	once	TGTGCCAGCAGTCAGGCGACAGGGGTCGGCGAGCAGTACTTC	CASSQATGVGEQYF
15	NA	TRBJ2-7	TRBV7-9	NA	TGTGCCAGCAGCCCCTCGGTACAGGGAGCCTACGAGCAGTACTTC	CASSPSVQGAYEQYF
16	TRBD2	TRBJ2-5	TRBV13	NA	TGTGCCAGCAGTTCCGGGACTAGCTCTCCCCAAGAGACCCAGTACTTC	CASSSGTSSPQETQYF
12	NA	TRBJ2-7	TRBV24-1	NA	TGTGCCACCGGGCTGGGCAGCTACGAGCAGTACTTC	CATGLGSYEQYF
14	NA	TRBJ1-1	TRBV7-2	NA	TGTGCCAGCAGCGGTGACAGCTTGAACACTGAAGCTTTCTTT	CASSGDSLNTEAFF
15	TRBD1	TRBJ1-4	TRBV11-2	NA	TGTGCCAGCAGCGCCGGGACAGGGGATGTAGAAAAACTGTTTTTT	CASSAGTGDVEKLFF
13	TRBD1	TRBJ1-2	TRBV12-3/TRBV12-4	NA	TGTGCCAGCAGTTTGGACAGGAACTATGGCTACACCTTC	CASSLDRNYGYTF
13	NA	TRBJ1-1	TRBV7-9	NA	TGTGCCAGCAGCCAGGCGACCAACACTGAAGCTTTCTTT	CASSQATNTEAFF
11	NA	TRBJ2-5	TRBV25-1	NA	TGTGCCAGCAGTACCGGAGAGACCCAGTACTTC	CASSTGETQYF
14	NA	TRBJ1-6	TRBV30	NA	TGTGCCTGGACAGGTGCGTCCTATAATTCACCCCTCCACTTT	CAWTGASYNSPLHF
17	TRBD1	TRBJ1-4	TRBV5-1	NA	TGCGCCAGCAGCCCAGGGACAGGGGAGGGATCTAATGAAAAACTGTTTTTT	CASSPGTGEGSNEKLFF
17	NA	TRBJ1-6	TRBV19	NA	TGTGCCAGTAGTATGGACACCTTTGGCACCTATAATTCACCCCTCCACTTT	CASSMDTFGTYNSPLHF